This T cell receptor (beta chain) was recorded in a study of cytomegalovirus exposure and HLA in healthy donors. On the study more broadly: HLA-typed donors were the source of about 85 million unique TCRs held in an early data release. Most donors, roughly 82% of 398 genotyped, fell in the Caucasian-associated ancestry cluster.

Concerning this clone itself: No antigen is known for it.

V shed 2 bases and J 3 bases; nucleotides not matched to a gene: 3. Germline-derived CDR1 and CDR2 are SEHNR and FQNEAQ (reference sequence). The CDR3 is 15 amino acids. When sampled, the donors appeared nominally healthy, though they likely had unrecorded immune exposures. PCR primers comprised 60 Vbeta and 13 Jbeta primers. The repertoire was sequenced with immunoSEQ multiplex PCR; TCRdb's copy has only in-frame clones and lacks some. The sample includes 130,000 to 150,000 clones, over 70% seen only once; the top ten take about 5%. Findings and caveats of the study: Associated with HLA alleles at 0.05 false discovery rate in a later analysis were 16,951 TCR beta sequences.

Sequences were obtained from PBMCs. The receptor's source is a man in his forties or fifties in good health and CMV-seronegative. This sequence joins TRBV7-9 and TRBJ1-2; 10 nucleotides line up with TRBD1. In nucleotides, the CDR3 is TGTGCCAGCAGCTTAAAGGGGACAGGGGACTATGGCTACACCTTC. Translating gives CASSLKGTGDYGYTF.